The 21 T cell receptor beta chains below were found in one sample sequenced in a study of regulatory T cells in long-lasting Graves disease. The time point denotes: persistent/refractory GD, antithyroid drugs over 5 years with positive TRAb. Preparation of the TCR library used RNA extracted from PBMCs. Arm-PCR of CDR3 regions and iRepertoire HTBI primers were used to build TCR beta libraries. Via MiXCR, TCRdb re-called the multiplex PCR reads, giving one row per CDR3 protein. This table holds 600,000 to 800,000 distinct CDR3 sequences, 25% to 35% found once. Here the sequenced sample was peripheral blood mononuclear cells (PBMCs), taken when the disease was refractory, from a patient treated with antithyroid drugs. The source of these receptors is a female donor with Graves disease.

The chain couples TRBV5-1 to TRBJ1-1; perhaps TRBD1 as D (5 bases). Germline-derived CDR1 and CDR2 are SGHRS and YFSETQ. This CDR3 comprises 15 residues. V lost 1 base to trimming and J lost 2 bases, with 12 bases between them. The chain's CDR3 is CASSLFTGDNTEAFF. CDR3 DNA sequence: TGCGCCAGCAGCTTGTTTACAGGAGACAACACTGAAGCTTTCTTT.

In its sample, this clonotype was seen a few times. The CDR3 is CSARVINEQYF. The CDR3 DNA reads TGCAGTGCTCGGGTGATTAACGAGCAGTACTTC. The chain is built from TRBV20-1 and TRBJ2-7; D unresolved. Germline lookup yields CDR1 DFQATT and CDR2 SNEGSKA (reference sequence). Trimming pared 5 bases from V and 5 bases from J, leaving 10 bases between. The CDR3 is 11 residues long.

The rearrangement links TRBV6-2 or TRBV6-3 to TRBJ2-7, with 9 bases lining up with TRBD1. The CDR3 consists of 15 residues. Losses at the gene ends were 6 bases for V and 7 bases for J; bases not matched to a gene: 13. Germline CDR1 reads MNHEY; CDR2 reads SVGEGT. DNA for the CDR3: TGTGCCAGCAGAGCTACCGGGACAGGGAGTGGGGAGCAGTACTTC. It specifies CASRATGTGSGEQYF.

The rearrangement joins TRBV6-4 to TRBJ2-1; tentative D call: TRBD1 (6 bases). Trimming took off 3 bases at V and 0 bases at J, with 12 bases between the two ends. Germline V gene data show CDR1 as MRHNA and CDR2 as SNTAGT. This CDR3 comprises 16 residues. CDR3 sequence: CASSELGGGSYNEQFF. The CDR3 DNA is TGTGCCAGCAGTGAACTAGGGGGTGGCTCCTACAATGAGCAGTTCTTC.

The chain uses TRBV20-1 and TRBJ1-4, with 8 positions matching TRBD1. The CDR3 contains 13 residues. Germline loops: CDR1 DFQATT, CDR2 SNEGSKA (reference sequence). Trimming removed 5 bases from V and 8 bases from J; junction bases left unmatched: 7. The CDR3 protein is CSAGGTGGEKLFF. DNA for the CDR3: TGCAGTGCTGGCGGGACAGGTGGAGAAAAACTGTTTTTT.

The J gene is TRBJ1-1, the V gene TRBV29-1; the D is unclear. The CDR3 sequence is 13 residues long. Trimming stripped 4 bases from V and 11 bases from J, with 20 bases between. Germline assignment: CDR1 SQVTM and CDR2 ANQGSEA. In nucleotides, the CDR3 is TGCAGCGTTGTAGGCCCGCAGGACGTGAATGCTTTCTTT. It translates to CSVVGPQDVNAFF.

The chain recombines TRBV28 with TRBJ1-2; 8 bases agree with TRBD1. Trimming cost V 3 bases and J 1 base; bases outside gene matches: 1. There are 14 residues in the CDR3. Germline CDR1 and CDR2: MDHEN and SYDVKM. The CDR3 bases are TGTGCCAGCAGTTTCAGGGGGCTTAACTATGGCTACACCTTC. It is translated as CASSFRGLNYGYTF.

V usage is TRBV7-2 and J usage is TRBJ1-2; D is undetermined. Trimming took 3 bases from V and 0 from J, leaving 5 bases between them. The length of the CDR3 is 13 residues. The germline CDR1 and CDR2 sequences are SGHTA and FQGNSA. The CDR3 region has the DNA TGTGCCAGCAGCTTTTTGACTAACTATGGCTACACCTTC. This translates into CASSFLTNYGYTF.

This chain links TRBV30 with TRBJ1-2; 9 bases match TRBD1. J was trimmed by 8 bases and V by 8 bases; bases with no gene match: 12. This CDR3 comprises 13 residues. CDR1 GTSNPN and CDR2 SVGIG come from the germline V gene (reference sequence). The CDR3 region is CASPGQGSYGYTF. Here the CDR3 DNA reads TGTGCCAGCCCGGGACAGGGATCCTACGGCTACACCTTC.

In its sample, this clonotype was seen many times. The chain joins TRBV27 to TRBJ1-1; 7 positions match TRBD1. The CDR3 has 18 residues. CDR1 MNHEY and CDR2 SMNVEV come from the germline V gene (reference sequence). Germline trimming cut 1 base from V and 5 bases from J; bases unmatched to any gene: 16. In DNA form, the CDR3 reads TGTGCCAGCAGTTTATTCTTCGAGGCAGGGGGAGTAGGGACTGAAGCTTTCTTT. It yields the protein CASSLFFEAGGVGTEAFF.

This clonotype has a handful of counts. The chain has TRBV11-2 and TRBJ1-4; D gene uncertain. The length of the CDR3 is 16 residues. Germline CDR1 and CDR2: SGHAT and FQNNGV. V was trimmed by 1 base and J by 4 bases, leaving 13 bases between them. The CDR3 coding sequence is TGTGCCAGCAGCTTAGTAGGCGGCAGATTTAATGAAAAACTGTTTTTT. Protein: CASSLVGGRFNEKLFF.

This clonotype was found many times. The rearrangement uses TRBV6-1 and TRBJ1-1; D unclear. V gave up 7 bases and J gave up 0 bases, with 9 bases separating them. The CDR3 loop spans 13 amino acids. CDR1 MNHNS and CDR2 SASEGT come from the germline V gene. As DNA, the CDR3 is TGTGCCAGCACGTCCGTAATGAACACTGAAGCTTTCTTT. It encodes CASTSVMNTEAFF.

The rearrangement joins TRBV6-2 or TRBV6-3 to TRBJ2-7, with 9 nucleotides matching TRBD2. This CDR3 spans 15 amino acids. Germline CDR1 MNHEY, CDR2 SVGEGT. V trimming: 0 bases; J trimming: 7 bases; junction bases outside the gene matches: 7. CDR3 protein: CASSYSAGGPWEQYF. As DNA, the CDR3 is TGTGCCAGCAGTTACTCGGCGGGAGGGCCGTGGGAGCAGTACTTC.

This clonotype was recorded a few times. The chain has TRBV5-1 and TRBJ1-2; D uncertain. The CDR3 is made up of 14 amino acids. The germline CDR1 and CDR2 sequences are SGHRS and YFSETQ. V was pared by 0 bases and J by 4 bases, with 10 bases between. The CDR3 nucleotides read TGCGCCAGCAGCTTGGCAGACGGACCCTATGGCTACACCTTC. Residues: CASSLADGPYGYTF. The full variable domain, its missing parts supplied by reference TRBV5-1 and TRBJ1-2, is KAGVTQTPRYLIKTRGQQVTLSCSPISGHRSVSWYQQTPGQGLQFLFEYFSETQRNKGNFPGRFSGRQFSNSRSEMNVSTLELGDSALYLCASSLADGPYGYTFGSGTRLTVV.

This rearrangement joins TRBV6-2 or TRBV6-3 to TRBJ1-2; D is undetermined. CDR1 and CDR2 from the germline V gene are MNHEY and SVGEGT. This CDR3 has 13 residues. V shed 5 bases and J shed 8 bases, with 15 bases lying between them. This chain's CDR3 is CASSRTATSGYTF. CDR3 nucleotides: TGTGCCAGCAGTCGGACCGCTACGTCCGGCTACACCTTC.

The J gene is TRBJ2-7, the V gene TRBV6-5; D is unresolved. Trimming removed 2 bases at V and 0 bases at J, with 14 bases between. The CDR3 extends over 16 amino acids. Looked up from germline, CDR1 is MNHEY and CDR2 is SVGAGI. CDR3 DNA sequence: TGTGCCAGCAGTTACGAGTTAAGGAGAAGCTCCTACGAGCAGTACTTC. It encodes CASSYELRRSSYEQYF.

V is TRBV29-1 and J is TRBJ2-7, with D perhaps TRBD1 or TRBD2 (5 bases each). Trimming pared 0 bases from V and 6 bases from J, leaving 9 bases between. Germline-derived CDR1 and CDR2 are SQVTM and ANQGSEA. This CDR3 region has 12 residues. This CDR3 reads CSVEDPGTEQYF. CDR3 DNA: TGCAGCGTTGAAGATCCGGGGACCGAGCAGTACTTC.

This clonotype was seen a few times. The rearrangement links TRBV6-5 to TRBJ1-2, with 10 positions matching TRBD1. The CDR3 spans 16 residues. The V and J ends lost 2 bases and 5 bases, in that order; junction bases with no gene match: 8. Germline CDR1 MNHEY, CDR2 SVGAGI. The CDR3: CASSYGDRGRGYGYTF. In DNA form, the CDR3 reads TGTGCCAGCAGTTACGGAGACAGGGGGCGCGGGTATGGCTACACCTTC.

The rearrangement links TRBV11-3 to TRBJ1-3; TRBD1 aligns across 7 bases. Germline trimming cut 1 base from V and 1 base from J; bases unmatched to any gene: 7. Germline V gene sequence: CDR1 SGHNT, CDR2 YENEEA. The CDR3 spans 17 residues. CDR3 protein: CASSLAGQVTSGNTIYF. In nucleotides, the CDR3 is TGTGCCAGCAGCTTAGCCGGACAGGTGACGTCTGGAAACACCATATATTTT.

The chain is built from TRBV7-9 and TRBJ1-1; no clear D gene. This CDR3 has 11 residues. Trimming took off 4 bases at V and 7 bases at J, with 7 bases between the two ends. Germline CDR1 reads SEHNR; CDR2 reads FQNEAQ (reference sequence). CDR3 amino acids: CASSSLIEAFF. CDR3 DNA: TGTGCCAGCAGCTCACTAATTGAAGCTTTCTTT.

The rearrangement joins TRBV20-1 to TRBJ1-5, with D unresolved. V lost 0 bases to trimming and J lost 0 bases, with 6 bases between them. The CDR3 sequence is 14 residues long. The V gene's germline CDR1 is DFQATT and CDR2 SNEGSKA (reference sequence). Written as DNA, the CDR3 is TGCAGTGCTAGAGACCCAGTTAGCAATCAGCCCCAGCATTTT. Protein: CSARDPVSNQPQHF.